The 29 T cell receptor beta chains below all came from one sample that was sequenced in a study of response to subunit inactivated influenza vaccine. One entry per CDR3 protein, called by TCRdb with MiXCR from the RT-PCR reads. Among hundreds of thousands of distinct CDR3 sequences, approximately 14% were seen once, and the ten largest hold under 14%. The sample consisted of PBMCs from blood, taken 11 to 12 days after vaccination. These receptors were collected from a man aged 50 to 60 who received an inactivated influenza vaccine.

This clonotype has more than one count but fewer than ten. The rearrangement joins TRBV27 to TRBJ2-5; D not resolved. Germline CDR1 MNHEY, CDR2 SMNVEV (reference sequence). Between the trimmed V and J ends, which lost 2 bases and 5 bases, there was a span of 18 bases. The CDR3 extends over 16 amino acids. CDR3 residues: CASSLRGALGSETQYF. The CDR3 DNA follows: TGTGCCAGCAGTTTACGAGGAGCCCTTGGTAGTGAGACCCAGTACTTC.

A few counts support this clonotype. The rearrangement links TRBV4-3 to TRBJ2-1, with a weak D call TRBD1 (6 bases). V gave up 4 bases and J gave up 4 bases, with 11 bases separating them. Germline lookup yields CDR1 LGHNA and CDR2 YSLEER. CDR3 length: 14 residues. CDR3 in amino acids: CASSLDRLYNEQFF. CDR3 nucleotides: TGCGCCAGCAGCCTTGACAGGCTTTACAATGAGCAGTTCTTC.

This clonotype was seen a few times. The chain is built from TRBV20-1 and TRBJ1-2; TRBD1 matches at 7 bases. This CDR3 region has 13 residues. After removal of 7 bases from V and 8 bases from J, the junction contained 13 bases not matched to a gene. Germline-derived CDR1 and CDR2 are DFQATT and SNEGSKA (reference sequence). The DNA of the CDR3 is TGCAGTGTCCCACCACGACAGGGCTCGGGCTACACCTTC. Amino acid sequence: CSVPPRQGSGYTF.

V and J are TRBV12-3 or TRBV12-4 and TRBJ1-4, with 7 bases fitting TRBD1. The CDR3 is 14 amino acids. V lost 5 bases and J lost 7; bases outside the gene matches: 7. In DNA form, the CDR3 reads TGTGCCAGCAGTCGGACAGGCCCCCGTGAAAAACTGTTTTTT. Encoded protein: CASSRTGPREKLFF.

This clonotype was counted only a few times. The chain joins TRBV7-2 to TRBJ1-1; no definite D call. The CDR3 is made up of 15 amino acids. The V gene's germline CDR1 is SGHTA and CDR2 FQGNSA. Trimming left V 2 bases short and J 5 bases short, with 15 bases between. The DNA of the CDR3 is TGTGCCAGCAGCTTATCCCCGTATGGTAGTACTGAAGCTTTCTTT. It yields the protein CASSLSPYGSTEAFF.

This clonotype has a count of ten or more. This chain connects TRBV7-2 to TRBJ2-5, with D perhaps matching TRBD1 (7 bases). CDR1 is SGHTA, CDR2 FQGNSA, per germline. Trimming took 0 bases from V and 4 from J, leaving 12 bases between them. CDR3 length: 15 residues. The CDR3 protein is CASSLAQGGAETQYF. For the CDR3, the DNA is TGTGCCAGCAGCTTAGCGCAGGGGGGCGCAGAGACCCAGTACTTC.

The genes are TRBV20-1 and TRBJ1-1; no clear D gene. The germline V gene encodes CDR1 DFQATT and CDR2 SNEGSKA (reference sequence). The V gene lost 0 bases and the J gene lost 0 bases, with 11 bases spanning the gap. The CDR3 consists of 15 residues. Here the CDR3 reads CSARDLRYMNTEAFF. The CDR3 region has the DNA TGCAGTGCTAGAGATTTAAGATACATGAACACTGAAGCTTTCTTT.

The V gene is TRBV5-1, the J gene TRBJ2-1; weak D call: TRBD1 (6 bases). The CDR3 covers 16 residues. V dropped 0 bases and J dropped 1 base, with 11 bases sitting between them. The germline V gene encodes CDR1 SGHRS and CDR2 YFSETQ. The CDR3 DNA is TGCGCCAGCAGCTTGGAGGGGGTGGGGTCCTACAATGAGCAGTTCTTC. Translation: CASSLEGVGSYNEQFF.

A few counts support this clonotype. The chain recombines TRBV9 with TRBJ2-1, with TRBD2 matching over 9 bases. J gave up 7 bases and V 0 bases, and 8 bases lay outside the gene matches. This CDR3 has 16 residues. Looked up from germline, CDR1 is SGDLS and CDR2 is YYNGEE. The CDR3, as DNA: TGTGCCAGCAGCGTAGGTCGGCGGGAGGGTCGTAATGAGCAGTTCTTC. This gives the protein CASSVGRREGRNEQFF.

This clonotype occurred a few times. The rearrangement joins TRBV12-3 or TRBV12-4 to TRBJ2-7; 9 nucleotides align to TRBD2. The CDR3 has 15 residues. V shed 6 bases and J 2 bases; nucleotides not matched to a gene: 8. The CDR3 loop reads CASSPRLAAAYEQYF. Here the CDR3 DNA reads TGTGCCAGCAGCCCCAGACTAGCGGCCGCCTACGAGCAGTACTTC.

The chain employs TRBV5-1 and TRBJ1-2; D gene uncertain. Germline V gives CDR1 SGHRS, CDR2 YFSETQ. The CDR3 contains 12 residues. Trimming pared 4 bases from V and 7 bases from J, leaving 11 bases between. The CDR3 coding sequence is TGCGCCAGCAGCCTTCAAGAAAGTGGCTACACCTTC. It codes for CASSLQESGYTF.

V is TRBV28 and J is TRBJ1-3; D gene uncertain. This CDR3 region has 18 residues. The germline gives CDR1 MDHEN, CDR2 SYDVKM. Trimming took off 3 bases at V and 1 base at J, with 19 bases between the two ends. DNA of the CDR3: TGTGCCAGCAGTTTGTCCTTCGGGGTGGGAACATCTGGAAACACCATATATTTT. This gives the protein CASSLSFGVGTSGNTIYF.

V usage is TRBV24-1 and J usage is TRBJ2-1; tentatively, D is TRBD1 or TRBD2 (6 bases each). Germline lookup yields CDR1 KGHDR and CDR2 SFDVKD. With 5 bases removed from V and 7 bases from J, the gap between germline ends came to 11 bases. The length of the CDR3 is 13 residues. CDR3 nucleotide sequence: TGTGCCACCAGTGTTGGGGGGCGGAATGAGCAGTTCTTC. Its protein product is CATSVGGRNEQFF.

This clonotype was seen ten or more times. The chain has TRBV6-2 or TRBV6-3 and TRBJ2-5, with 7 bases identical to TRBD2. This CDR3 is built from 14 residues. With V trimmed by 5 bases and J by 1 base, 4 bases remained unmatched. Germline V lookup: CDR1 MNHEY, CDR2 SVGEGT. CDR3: CASSASSGQETQYF. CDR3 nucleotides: TGTGCCAGCAGTGCCTCTAGCGGCCAAGAGACCCAGTACTTC.

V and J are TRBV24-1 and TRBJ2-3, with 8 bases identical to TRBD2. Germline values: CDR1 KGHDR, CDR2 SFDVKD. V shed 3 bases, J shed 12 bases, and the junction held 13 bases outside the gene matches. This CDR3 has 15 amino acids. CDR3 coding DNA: TGTGCCACCAGTGATCTAGCGACTAGCGCGATCACTCAGTATTTT. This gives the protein CATSDLATSAITQYF.

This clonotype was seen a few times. In DNA, the CDR3 is TGCGCCAGCAGCTTACCGGACATAGCCCCCAATGAGCAGTTCTTC. Its translation: CASSLPDIAPNEQFF. The V gene is TRBV5-1, the J gene TRBJ2-1; a possible D gene is TRBD1 (5 bases). V lost 2 bases and J 6 bases, leaving 15 bases between the germline ends. Per the germline V gene, CDR1 is SGHRS and CDR2 is YFSETQ. The CDR3 covers 15 residues.

CDR3 amino acids: CASAGTGGLNEQFF. CDR3 DNA sequence: TGCGCCAGCGCCGGGACAGGTGGTCTGAATGAGCAGTTCTTC. The chain recombines TRBV5-1 with TRBJ2-1; TRBD1 aligns across 8 bases. Germline CDR1 and CDR2: SGHRS and YFSETQ. The CDR3 sequence is 14 residues long. Unmatched junction bases numbered 10, after V lost 7 bases and J lost 7 bases.

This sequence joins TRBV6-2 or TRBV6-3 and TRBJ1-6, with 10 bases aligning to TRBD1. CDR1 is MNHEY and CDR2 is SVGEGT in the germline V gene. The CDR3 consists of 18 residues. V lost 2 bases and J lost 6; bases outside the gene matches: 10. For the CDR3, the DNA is TGTGCCAGCAGTTACGGGTTCATGGGGACAGGGGCTAATTCACCCCTCCACTTT. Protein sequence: CASSYGFMGTGANSPLHF.

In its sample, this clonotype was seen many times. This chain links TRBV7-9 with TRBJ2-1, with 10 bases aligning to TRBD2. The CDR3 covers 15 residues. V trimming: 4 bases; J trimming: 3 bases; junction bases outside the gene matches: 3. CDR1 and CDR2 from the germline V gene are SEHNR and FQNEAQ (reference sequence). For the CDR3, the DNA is TGTGCCAGCAGCTCAGCGGGAGGGTACTACAATGAGCAGTTCTTC. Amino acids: CASSSAGGYYNEQFF.

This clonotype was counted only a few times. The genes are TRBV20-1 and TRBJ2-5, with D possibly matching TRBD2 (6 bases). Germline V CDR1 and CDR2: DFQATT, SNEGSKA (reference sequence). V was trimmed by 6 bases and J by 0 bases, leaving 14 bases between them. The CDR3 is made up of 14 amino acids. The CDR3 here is CSAPPGGNQETQYF. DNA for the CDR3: TGCAGTGCCCCCCCTGGCGGGAACCAAGAGACCCAGTACTTC.

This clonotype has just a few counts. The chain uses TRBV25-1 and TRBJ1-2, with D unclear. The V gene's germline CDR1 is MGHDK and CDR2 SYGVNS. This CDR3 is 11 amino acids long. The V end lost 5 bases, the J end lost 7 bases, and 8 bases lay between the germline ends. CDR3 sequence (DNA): TGTGCCAGCAGTACGGGTCGTGGCTACACCTTC. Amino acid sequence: CASSTGRGYTF.

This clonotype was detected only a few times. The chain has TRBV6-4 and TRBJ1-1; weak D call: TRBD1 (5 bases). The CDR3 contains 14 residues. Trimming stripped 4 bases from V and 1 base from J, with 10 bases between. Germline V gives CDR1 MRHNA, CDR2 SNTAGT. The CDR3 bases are TGTGCCAGCAGTGCGGAGGGGAGGAACACTGAAGCTTTCTTT. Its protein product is CASSAEGRNTEAFF.

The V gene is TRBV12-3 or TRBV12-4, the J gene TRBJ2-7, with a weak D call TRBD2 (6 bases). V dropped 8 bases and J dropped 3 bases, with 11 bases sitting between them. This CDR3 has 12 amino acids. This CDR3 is CASGTFYYEQYF. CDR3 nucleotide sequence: TGTGCCAGCGGGACTTTCTACTACGAGCAGTACTTC.

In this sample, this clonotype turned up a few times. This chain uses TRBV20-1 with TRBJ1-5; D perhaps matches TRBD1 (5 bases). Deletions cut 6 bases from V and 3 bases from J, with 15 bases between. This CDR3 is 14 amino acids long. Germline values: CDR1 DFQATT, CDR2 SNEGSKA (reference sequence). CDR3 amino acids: CSASSGGTNQPQHF. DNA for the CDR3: TGCAGTGCCTCCTCGGGGGGAACCAATCAGCCCCAGCATTTT.

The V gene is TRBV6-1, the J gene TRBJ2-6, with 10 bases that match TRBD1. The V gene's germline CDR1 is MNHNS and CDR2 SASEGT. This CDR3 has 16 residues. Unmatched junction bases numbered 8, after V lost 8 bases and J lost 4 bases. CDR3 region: CASRTGGNGGANVLTF. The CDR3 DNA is TGTGCCAGCCGGACAGGGGGTAACGGAGGGGCCAACGTCCTGACTTTC.

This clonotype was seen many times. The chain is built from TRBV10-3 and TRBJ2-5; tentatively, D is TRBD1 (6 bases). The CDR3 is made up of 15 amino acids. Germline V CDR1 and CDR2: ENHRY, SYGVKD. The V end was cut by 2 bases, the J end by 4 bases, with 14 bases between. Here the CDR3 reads CAISEPARGRETQYF. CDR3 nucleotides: TGTGCCATCAGTGAGCCAGCAAGGGGGAGAGAGACCCAGTACTTC.

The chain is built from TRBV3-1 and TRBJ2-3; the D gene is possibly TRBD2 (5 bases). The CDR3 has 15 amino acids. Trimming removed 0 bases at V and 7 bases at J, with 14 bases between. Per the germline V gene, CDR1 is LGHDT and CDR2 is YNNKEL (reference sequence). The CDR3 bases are TGTGCCAGCAGCCAAGATTCAAGCGGAGCCCATACGCAGTATTTT. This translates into CASSQDSSGAHTQYF.

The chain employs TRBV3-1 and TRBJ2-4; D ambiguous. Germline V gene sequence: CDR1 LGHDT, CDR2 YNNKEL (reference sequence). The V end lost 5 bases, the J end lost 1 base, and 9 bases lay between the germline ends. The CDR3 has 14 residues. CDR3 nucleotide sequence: TGTGCCAGCAGCTCCGTCGAGGCCAAAAACATTCAGTACTTC. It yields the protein CASSSVEAKNIQYF.

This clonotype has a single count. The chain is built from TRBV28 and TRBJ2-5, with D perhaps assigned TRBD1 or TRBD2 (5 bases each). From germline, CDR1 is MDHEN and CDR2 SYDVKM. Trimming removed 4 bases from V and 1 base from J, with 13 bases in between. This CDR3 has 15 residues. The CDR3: CASSSDGAVQETQYF. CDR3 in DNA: TGTGCCAGCAGTTCGGACGGGGCCGTCCAAGAGACCCAGTACTTC. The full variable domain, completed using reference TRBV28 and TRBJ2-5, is DVKVTQSSRYLVKRTGEKVFLECVQDMDHENMFWYRQDPGLGLRLIYFSYDVKMKEKGDIPEGYSVSREKKERFSLILESASTNQTSMYLCASSSDGAVQETQYFGPGTRLLVL.